These 28 T cell receptor beta chains were sequenced from one sample in a study of blood T cell repertoires in COVID-19. The table came from immunoSEQ multiplex PCR; TCRdb's copy has only in-frame clones and leaves some out. The sample yields about 330,000 clones, about 87% seen once. The sequenced sample was PBMCs or T cells enriched from blood (not recorded which). The receptors here all came from a man aged 30-40 years who had recovered from COVID-19.

This CDR3 is CATGRQSNGYTF. The CDR3 nucleotides read TGTGCCACCGGAAGACAGAGTAATGGCTACACCTTC. The genes are TRBV19 and TRBJ1-2; tentative D call: TRBD1 (5 bases). V was trimmed by 10 bases and J by 6 bases, leaving 15 bases between them. Germline V gene lookup returns CDR1 LNHDA and CDR2 SQIVND (reference sequence). This CDR3 is 12 amino acids long.

The rearrangement uses TRBV14 and TRBJ2-3, with TRBD2 matching 8 bases. This CDR3 contains 16 residues. V was clipped by 0 bases and J by 2 bases; unmatched bases: 4. CDR1 is SGHDN and CDR2 is FVKESK in the germline V gene. In DNA, the CDR3 is TGTGCCAGCAGCCAAGATCGGCGGGGGGACACAGATACGCAGTATTTT. Its protein product is CASSQDRRGDTDTQYF.

The rearrangement uses TRBV19 and TRBJ1-5, with D tentatively TRBD1 (5 bases). Germline V CDR1 and CDR2: LNHDA, SQIVND (reference sequence). The CDR3 is made up of 13 amino acids. The V and J ends lost 5 bases and 15 bases respectively, with 20 bases between them. The CDR3 protein is CASSPPRVPQRHF. CDR3 coding DNA: TGTGCCAGTAGTCCGCCCAGGGTGCCCCAGCGGCATTTT.

The chain recombines TRBV27 with TRBJ1-2; TRBD1 matches 8 bases. The ends lost 6 bases at V and 7 bases at J; junction bases unmatched: 7. Looked up from germline, CDR1 is MNHEY and CDR2 is SMNVEV (reference sequence). This CDR3 comprises 13 residues. CDR3 in DNA: TGTGCCAGCAGATCGGACAGGGCGAGTGGCTACACCTTC. This encodes CASRSDRASGYTF.

This rearrangement joins TRBV5-4 to TRBJ2-7, with 7 bases matching TRBD1. J lost 3 bases, V lost 4 bases, and 13 bases had no gene match. CDR1 is SGHNT, CDR2 YYREEE, per germline (reference sequence). This CDR3 is 16 amino acids long. The CDR3 loop is CASSPQTGTASYEQYF. In nucleotides, the CDR3 is TGTGCCAGCAGCCCACAGACCGGGACAGCAAGCTACGAGCAGTACTTC. The variable domain in full, with the rest retrieved from reference TRBV5-4 and TRBJ2-7, is ETGVTQSPTHLIKTRGQQVTLRCSSQSGHNTVSWYQQALGQGPQFIFQYYREEENGRGNFPPRFSGLQFPNYSSELNVNALELDDSALYLCASSPQTGTASYEQYFGPGTRLTVT.

This clone was observed a few times. This chain joins TRBV6-5 and TRBJ1-2; D may be TRBD1 (5 bases). V was pared by 6 bases and J by 7 bases, with 6 bases between. CDR3 length equals 10 residues. The germline gives CDR1 MNHEY, CDR2 SVGAGI. The CDR3 is CASRGGGYTF. CDR3 DNA: TGTGCCAGCAGGGGGGGTGGCTACACCTTC.

The chain combines TRBV27 with TRBJ2-7; tentative D call: TRBD1 (5 bases). The V gene lost 1 base and the J gene lost 1 base, with 11 bases spanning the gap. The germline gives CDR1 MNHEY, CDR2 SMNVEV (reference sequence). The CDR3 runs to 15 residues. Written as DNA, the CDR3 is TGTGCCAGCAGTTTATTGGGGCGGTTTTCCTACGAGCAGTACTTC. Amino acids: CASSLLGRFSYEQYF.

The chain employs TRBV3-1 (or the pseudogene TRBV3-2) and TRBJ2-2; D gene unclear. Germline V lookup: CDR1 LGHDT, CDR2 YNNKEL (reference sequence). The CDR3 contains 14 residues. V lost 1 base, J lost 7 bases, and 10 bases lay in between. DNA for the CDR3: TGTGCCAGCAGCCAAGGTGGAGTTGGCGGGGAGCTGTTTTTT. This codes for CASSQGGVGGELFF.

The chain joins TRBV10-3 to TRBJ1-1; D may be TRBD1 (6 bases). Looked up from germline, CDR1 is ENHRY and CDR2 is SYGVKD. The CDR3 has 16 residues. The ends were cut back, 6 bases at V and 0 bases at J, with 17 bases in the middle. The CDR3 is CAISQPRQEMNTEAFF. CDR3 DNA: TGTGCCATCAGCCAACCGAGACAGGAGATGAACACTGAAGCTTTCTTT.

This chain uses TRBV11-2 with TRBJ2-7; 12 bases line up with TRBD2. This CDR3 spans 16 amino acids. Germline V lookup: CDR1 SGHAT, CDR2 FQNNGV. The junction had 5 bases not matched to a gene; V was cut back by 1 base and J by 4 bases. CDR3 DNA sequence: TGTGCCAGCAGCTTAGCCCTAGCGGGGGGGCCATACGAGCAGTACTTC. Encoded protein: CASSLALAGGPYEQYF. The whole variable domain, filled in from reference TRBV11-2 and TRBJ2-7, reads EAGVAQSPRYKIIEKRQSVAFWCNPISGHATLYWYQQILGQGPKLLIQFQNNGVVDDSQLPKDRFSAERLKGVDSTLKIQPAKLEDSAVYLCASSLALAGGPYEQYFGPGTRLTVT.

The chain employs TRBV18 and TRBJ1-2; perhaps TRBD1 as D (5 bases). The V gene lost 6 bases and the J gene lost 3 bases, with 17 bases spanning the gap. The germline gives CDR1 KGHSH, CDR2 LQKENI. The CDR3 is 15 residues long. CDR3: CASSQSRGQYYGYTF. CDR3 DNA sequence: TGTGCCAGCTCCCAAAGTCGCGGACAATACTATGGCTACACCTTC.

Here the CDR3 reads CASTEDRADTEAFF. The CDR3 coding sequence is TGTGCCAGCACCGAGGACAGGGCGGACACTGAAGCTTTCTTT. The chain uses TRBV2 and TRBJ1-1, with 8 bases that match TRBD1. J lost 3 bases, V lost 7 bases, and 7 bases had no gene match. The CDR3 has 14 amino acids. CDR1 and CDR2 from the germline V gene are SNHLY and FYNNEI.

This chain uses TRBV4-1 with TRBJ1-2, with D hard to call. V gave up 2 bases and J gave up 3 bases, with 7 bases separating them. The CDR3 consists of 13 residues. Germline CDR1 reads MGHRA; CDR2 reads YSYEKL. The CDR3 is CASSQSHYYGYTF. CDR3 nucleotide sequence: TGCGCCAGCAGCCAATCCCACTACTATGGCTACACCTTC.

This chain connects TRBV15 to TRBJ2-5; unclear D gene. The ends were cut back, 3 bases at V and 7 bases at J, with 15 bases in the middle. This CDR3 spans 14 amino acids. The germline V gene encodes CDR1 LNHNV and CDR2 YYDKDF (reference sequence). CDR3 sequence (DNA): TGTGCCACCAGCAGCCAAACCGGAGATTGGACCCAGTACTTC. Its protein product is CATSSQTGDWTQYF.

This clone was seen a single time. The chain couples TRBV6-5 to TRBJ1-4; tentative D call: TRBD1 (5 bases). V was clipped by 6 bases and J by 0 bases, with 11 bases between them. The CDR3 totals 15 residues. Per the germline V gene, CDR1 is MNHEY and CDR2 is SVGAGI. The CDR3 bases are TGTGCCAGCAGAAGGAGACAGACAACTAATGAAAAACTGTTTTTT. Translating gives CASRRRQTTNEKLFF.

The chain links TRBV11-2 to TRBJ1-2; the D is unclear. Germline V gives CDR1 SGHAT, CDR2 FQNNGV. V was clipped by 1 base and J by 0 bases, with 9 bases between them. The CDR3 spans 15 residues. Written as DNA, the CDR3 is TGTGCCAGCAGCTTAGTTGGTAGTGCTAACTATGGCTACACCTTC. It translates to CASSLVGSANYGYTF. Variable domain in full (rest from reference TRBV11-2 and TRBJ1-2): EAGVAQSPRYKIIEKRQSVAFWCNPISGHATLYWYQQILGQGPKLLIQFQNNGVVDDSQLPKDRFSAERLKGVDSTLKIQPAKLEDSAVYLCASSLVGSANYGYTFGSGTRLTVV.

The rearrangement uses TRBV11-2 and TRBJ1-3, with D unclear. Trimming left V 0 bases short and J 0 bases short, with 15 bases between. Germline V gene lookup returns CDR1 SGHAT and CDR2 FQNNGV. The CDR3 has 18 amino acids. The chain's CDR3 is CASSLDSPPHHSGNTIYF. DNA of the CDR3: TGTGCCAGCAGCTTAGACAGTCCCCCCCATCACTCTGGAAACACCATATATTTT.

The V call is TRBV7-6, the J call TRBJ2-1; 7 nucleotides match TRBD1. Unmatched junction bases numbered 3, after V lost 0 bases and J lost 4 bases. The CDR3 is made up of 15 amino acids. CDR1 and CDR2 (germline): SGHVS, FNYEAQ. The CDR3 region is CASSLAQGLYNEQFF. The CDR3 region has the DNA TGTGCCAGCAGCTTAGCACAGGGGCTATACAATGAGCAGTTCTTC.

The chain links TRBV15 to TRBJ2-7; 7 bases agree with TRBD1. The germline V gene encodes CDR1 LNHNV and CDR2 YYDKDF (reference sequence). The CDR3 consists of 14 residues. J lost 3 bases, V lost 0 bases, and 2 bases had no gene match. The CDR3: CATSRDNRGYEQYF. CDR3 DNA sequence: TGTGCCACCAGCAGAGATAACAGGGGCTACGAGCAGTACTTC. The full variable domain, in which reference TRBV15 and TRBJ2-7 provide the parts outside the CDR3, is DAMVIQNPRYQVTQFGKPVTLSCSQTLNHNVMYWYQQKSSQAPKLLFHYYDKDFNNEADTPDNFQSRRPNTSFCFLDIRSPGLGDTAMYLCATSRDNRGYEQYFGPGTRLTVT.

The chain couples TRBV11-2 to TRBJ2-7; perhaps TRBD2 as D (7 bases). The V and J ends lost 4 bases and 7 bases respectively, with 14 bases between them. Germline CDR1 is SGHAT and CDR2 is FQNNGV. The CDR3 consists of 13 residues. This CDR3 is CASSWTRGGEQYF. CDR3 DNA sequence: TGTGCCAGCAGCTGGACTAGGGGGGGTGAGCAGTACTTC. Combining the CDR3 with reference TRBV11-2 and TRBJ2-7 gives the whole variable domain EAGVAQSPRYKIIEKRQSVAFWCNPISGHATLYWYQQILGQGPKLLIQFQNNGVVDDSQLPKDRFSAERLKGVDSTLKIQPAKLEDSAVYLCASSWTRGGEQYFGPGTRLTVT.

This clone turned up a few times. The chain is built from TRBV5-1 and TRBJ1-5; the D gene is possibly TRBD1 (6 bases). This CDR3 has 16 amino acids. Trimming removed 0 bases at V and 1 base at J, with 11 bases between. Germline V gene sequence: CDR1 SGHRS, CDR2 YFSETQ. The CDR3 loop reads CASSLEGGGSNQPQHF. CDR3 sequence (DNA): TGCGCCAGCAGCTTGGAGGGGGGAGGGAGCAATCAGCCCCAGCATTTT.

The chain links TRBV4-1 to TRBJ2-7, with TRBD1 matching 9 bases. V lost 3 bases to trimming and J lost 0 bases; unmatched junction nucleotides: 6. The germline CDR1 and CDR2 sequences are MGHRA and YSYEKL. This CDR3 comprises 16 residues. In DNA form, the CDR3 reads TGCGCCAGCAGCCACGACGGACAGGGGAGCTCCTACGAGCAGTACTTC. This encodes CASSHDGQGSSYEQYF.

V and J are TRBV28 and TRBJ2-3; 8 bases are a match to TRBD1. Germline lookup yields CDR1 MDHEN and CDR2 SYDVKM. This CDR3 contains 15 residues. V lost 5 bases, J lost 7 bases, and 11 bases stayed unmatched. CDR3 sequence: CASSPTTGELNTQYF. The CDR3 DNA reads TGTGCCAGCAGTCCCACGACAGGGGAATTGAATACGCAGTATTTT. The variable domain in full, completed from reference TRBV28 and TRBJ2-3, reads DVKVTQSSRYLVKRTGEKVFLECVQDMDHENMFWYRQDPGLGLRLIYFSYDVKMKEKGDIPEGYSVSREKKERFSLILESASTNQTSMYLCASSPTTGELNTQYFGPGTRLTVL.

The chain is built from TRBV10-3 and TRBJ2-2; D may be TRBD1 (6 bases). V gave up 8 bases and J gave up 6 bases, with 10 bases separating them. The CDR3 spans 12 residues. CDR1 ENHRY and CDR2 SYGVKD come from the germline V gene. The CDR3 region has the DNA TGTGCCATCCCAGGGGTGGCCGGGGAGCTGTTTTTT. Its translation: CAIPGVAGELFF.

V and J are TRBV6-1 and TRBJ1-6; tentative D call: TRBD1 (5 bases). Germline V lookup: CDR1 MNHNS, CDR2 SASEGT. The V gene lost 3 bases and the J gene lost 2 bases, with 8 bases spanning the gap. CDR3 length: 15 amino acids. As DNA, the CDR3 is TGTGCCAGCAGTGACGGGACTGCCTATAATTCACCCCTCCACTTT. Encoded protein: CASSDGTAYNSPLHF.

V gene TRBV9 combines with J gene TRBJ1-2; weak D call: TRBD1 (6 bases). The CDR3 totals 14 residues. V was clipped by 6 bases and J by 3 bases, with 15 bases between them. Germline CDR1 and CDR2: SGDLS and YYNGEE. CDR3: CASTPQGQHYGYTF. CDR3 nucleotides: TGTGCCAGCACCCCCCAGGGACAACACTATGGCTACACCTTC.

The chain uses TRBV10-1 and TRBJ2-1, with a weak D call TRBD1 (6 bases). This CDR3 is built from 15 residues. Trimming removed 2 bases at V and 8 bases at J, with 16 bases between. CDR1 and CDR2 from the germline V gene are WNHNN and SYGVQD (reference sequence). CDR3 sequence (DNA): TGCGCCAGCAGTGAGAGGACAGCCTCCCGAGATGAGCAGTTCTTC. Translating gives CASSERTASRDEQFF.

The chain carries TRBV19 and TRBJ1-2; perhaps TRBD1 as D (6 bases). This CDR3 is 15 amino acids long. Germline V gene lookup returns CDR1 LNHDA and CDR2 SQIVND (reference sequence). Trimming cost V 7 bases and J 1 base, with 16 bases left between them. Here the CDR3 reads CASTPGGENNYGYTF. In DNA, the CDR3 is TGTGCCAGTACCCCGGGGGGCGAAAATAACTATGGCTACACCTTC.